This TCR beta chain was found in a study of T-cell memory formation after mild COVID-19. Findings and limits, study-wide: Clones that got smaller from day 15 to 85 had even CD4/CD8, while clones growing later tipped toward CD4+. Within pre-infection memory, some responding clones were found, suggesting cross-reactive memory joined.

This clonotype has a handful of counts. As yet, its antigen is unknown. TCRdb independently ran MiXCR on the 5' RACE reads; one entry per CDR3 protein. The sample shows over 500,000 distinct CDR3 sequences, around a sixth of them seen only once. From germline, CDR1 is MNHEY and CDR2 SMNVEV (reference sequence). V shed 4 bases and J shed 5 bases, with 16 bases lying between them. The CDR3 extends over 15 amino acids. The specimen was PBMCs or a T cell subset sorted from them (not recorded which). The chain recombines TRBV27 with TRBJ2-3; a possible D gene is TRBD2 (6 bases). The receptor's source is an adult woman who had mild COVID-19 (a few samples of this study predate the infection). Cell type and time point are not known. CDR3: CASSSVSGGEDTQYF. The CDR3 DNA follows: TGTGCCAGCAGTTCCGTCTCCGGGGGAGAAGATACGCAGTATTTT.